This T cell receptor (beta chain) was sequenced in a study of T cell responses to AZD1222 COVID-19 vaccine. Assay: immunoSEQ multiplex PCR; the TCRdb copy retains only in-frame clones and omits some. There are about 51,000 clones in the sample; over 85% occur only once, and 1.1% lies in the top ten. The clonotype originates from an adult who received the AZD1222 COVID-19 vaccine. Sequences were derived from peripheral blood, sampled 28 days after the second AZD1222 dose.

The CDR3 DNA sequence: TGTGCCAGCACCTCTAGCGGATCCTACAATGAGCAGTTCTTC. This encodes CASTSSGSYNEQFF. V gene TRBV2 combines with J gene TRBJ2-1; 7 nucleotides agree with TRBD2. The length of the CDR3 is 14 residues. CDR1 is SNHLY, CDR2 FYNNEI, per germline. V was clipped by 7 bases and J by 1 base; unmatched bases: 4.